The sample holds a few counts of the clone carrying this TCR beta chain. Antigen unknown. The genes and germline here are from mouse. The CDR3 is cut off 4 residues early in the read; its end comes from the germline J gene. This sample is drawn from a study of CD8+ T cells in alopecia areata. Study-level results: Scalp samples also yield sequences of resident alphabeta T cells from normal skin.

Markers used for sorting pooled cutaneous lymph node cells were CD4, CD8alpha, NKG2D, NKG2ACE and others. Germline CDR1 is NNHDY and CDR2 is SYVADS. There are 14 residues in the CDR3. Extracted RNA was reverse transcribed into cDNA, the sequencing template. The data were produced by immunoSEQ multiplex PCR, yet TCRdb's version contains in-frame clones alone and is incomplete. The sample presents under 350,000 clones, none singletons. Sequencing was carried out using CD4+ T cells sorted from a lymph node. This TCR derives from a C3H/HeJ mouse with alopecia areata. MHC haplotype of the strain: H2-k. The V gene is TRBV13-3, the J gene TRBJ1-1; tentatively, D is TRBD1 (5 bases). CDR3 sequence reads: CASSERGQTQEVFF. CDR3 DNA, as far as it was read: TGTGCCAGCAGTGAGAGGGGTCAAACACAA.